This T cell receptor (beta chain) was obtained from a study of T cell changes during pregnancy in multiple sclerosis. Losses at the gene ends were 3 bases for V and 0 bases for J; bases not matched to a gene: 9. This CDR3 contains 18 residues. Per the germline V gene, CDR1 is GTSNPN and CDR2 is SVGIG (reference sequence). Assay used: immunoSEQ multiplex PCR; TCRdb lists only in-frame clones, some missing. This sample has 60,000 to 65,000 clones; roughly 92% occur once, and the top ten carry roughly 1.4%. The clonotype originates from a female donor with multiple sclerosis, enrolled in a pregnancy study. The rearrangement joins TRBV30 to TRBJ2-2, with 11 bases fitting TRBD2. This specimen consisted of peripheral blood, obtained in the second trimester of pregnancy. CDR3 nucleotide sequence: TGTGCCTGGAGAAAACTAGCGGGGGAACCAGCGAACACCGGGGAGCTGTTTTTT. As protein: CAWRKLAGEPANTGELFF.